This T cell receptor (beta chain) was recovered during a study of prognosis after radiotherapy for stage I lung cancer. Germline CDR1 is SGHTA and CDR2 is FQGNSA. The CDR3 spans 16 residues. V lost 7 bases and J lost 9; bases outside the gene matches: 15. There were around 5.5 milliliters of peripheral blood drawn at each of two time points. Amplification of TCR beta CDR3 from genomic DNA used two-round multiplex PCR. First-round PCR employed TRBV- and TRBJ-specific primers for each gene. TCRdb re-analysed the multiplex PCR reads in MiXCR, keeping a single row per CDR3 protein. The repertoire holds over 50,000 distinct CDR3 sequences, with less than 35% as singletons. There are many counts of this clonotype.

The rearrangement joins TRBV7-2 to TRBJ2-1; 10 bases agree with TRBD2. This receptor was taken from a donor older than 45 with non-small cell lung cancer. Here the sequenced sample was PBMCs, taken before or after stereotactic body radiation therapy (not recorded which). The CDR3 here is CASTPKGAGGPVEQFF. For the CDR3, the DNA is TGTGCCAGCACCCCGAAAGGAGCGGGAGGGCCGGTTGAGCAGTTCTTC.